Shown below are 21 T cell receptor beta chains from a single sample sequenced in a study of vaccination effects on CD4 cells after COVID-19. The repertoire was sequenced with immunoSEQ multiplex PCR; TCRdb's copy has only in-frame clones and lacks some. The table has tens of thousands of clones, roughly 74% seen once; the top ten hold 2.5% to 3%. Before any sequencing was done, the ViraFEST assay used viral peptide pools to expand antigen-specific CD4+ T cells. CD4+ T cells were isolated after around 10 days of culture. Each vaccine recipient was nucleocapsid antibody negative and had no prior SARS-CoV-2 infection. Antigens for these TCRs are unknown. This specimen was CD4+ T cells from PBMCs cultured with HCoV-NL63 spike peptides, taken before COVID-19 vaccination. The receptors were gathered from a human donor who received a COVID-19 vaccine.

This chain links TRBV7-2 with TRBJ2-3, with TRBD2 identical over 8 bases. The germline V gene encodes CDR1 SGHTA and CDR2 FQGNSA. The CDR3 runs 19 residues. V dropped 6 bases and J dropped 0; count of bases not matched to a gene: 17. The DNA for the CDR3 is TGTGCCAGCAGGAGAACGGGGGGGTTCCCCTCTTTCAGCACAGATACGCAGTATTTT. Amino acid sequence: CASRRTGGFPSFSTDTQYF.

CDR3 protein: CASSPETGGGTQYF. Written as DNA, the CDR3 is TGTGCCAGCAGCCCCGAGACAGGGGGCGGGACCCAGTACTTC. The chain recombines TRBV3-1 (or the pseudogene TRBV3-2) with TRBJ2-5; TRBD1 matches at 10 bases. The CDR3 totals 14 residues. In germline, CDR1 is LGHDT, CDR2 YNNKEL (reference sequence). The J segment lost 7 bases and the V segment lost 4 bases, leaving 6 bases of the junction unmatched.

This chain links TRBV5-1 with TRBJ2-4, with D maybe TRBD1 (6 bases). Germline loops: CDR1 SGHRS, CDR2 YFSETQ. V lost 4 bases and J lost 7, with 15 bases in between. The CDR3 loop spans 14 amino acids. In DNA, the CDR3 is TGCGCCAGCAGCCAAGGGGGATCCGGGAACATTCAGTACTTC. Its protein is CASSQGGSGNIQYF. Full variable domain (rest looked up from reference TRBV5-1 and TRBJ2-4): KAGVTQTPRYLIKTRGQQVTLSCSPISGHRSVSWYQQTPGQGLQFLFEYFSETQRNKGNFPGRFSGRQFSNSRSEMNVSTLELGDSALYLCASSQGGSGNIQYFGAGTRLSVL.

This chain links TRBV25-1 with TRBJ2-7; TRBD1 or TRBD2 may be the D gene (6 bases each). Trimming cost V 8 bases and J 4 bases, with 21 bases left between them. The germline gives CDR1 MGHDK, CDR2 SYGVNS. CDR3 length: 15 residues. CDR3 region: CASAYEGEDCYEQYV. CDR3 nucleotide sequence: TGTGCCAGCGCCTACGAGGGGGAGGATTGTTACGAGCAGTACGTC.

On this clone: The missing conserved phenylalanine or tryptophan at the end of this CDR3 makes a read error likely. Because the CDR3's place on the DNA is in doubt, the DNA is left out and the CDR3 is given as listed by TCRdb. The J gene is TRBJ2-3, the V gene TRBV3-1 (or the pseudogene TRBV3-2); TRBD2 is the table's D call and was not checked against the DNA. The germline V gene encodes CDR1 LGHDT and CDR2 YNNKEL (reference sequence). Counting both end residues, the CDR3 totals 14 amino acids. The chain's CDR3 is CASSQDPGTSPTAL.

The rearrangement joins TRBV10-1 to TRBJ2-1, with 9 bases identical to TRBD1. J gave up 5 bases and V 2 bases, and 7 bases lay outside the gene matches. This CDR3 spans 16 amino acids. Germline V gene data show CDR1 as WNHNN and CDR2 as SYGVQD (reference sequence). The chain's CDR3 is CASSEPRDRDDNEQFF. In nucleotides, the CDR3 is TGCGCCAGCAGTGAGCCCAGGGACAGGGATGACAATGAGCAGTTCTTC.

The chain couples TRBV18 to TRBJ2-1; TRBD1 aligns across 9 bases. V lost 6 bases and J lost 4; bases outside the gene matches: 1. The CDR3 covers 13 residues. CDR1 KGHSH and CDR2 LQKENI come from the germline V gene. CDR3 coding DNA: TGTGCCAGCTCCGGACAGGGGTACAATGAGCAGTTCTTC. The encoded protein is CASSGQGYNEQFF. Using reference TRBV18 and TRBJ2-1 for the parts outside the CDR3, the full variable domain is NAGVMQNPRHLVRRRGQEARLRCSPMKGHSHVYWYRQLPEEGLKFMVYLQKENIIDESGMPKERFSAEFPKEGPSILRIQQVVRGDSAAYFCASSGQGYNEQFFGPGTRLTVL.

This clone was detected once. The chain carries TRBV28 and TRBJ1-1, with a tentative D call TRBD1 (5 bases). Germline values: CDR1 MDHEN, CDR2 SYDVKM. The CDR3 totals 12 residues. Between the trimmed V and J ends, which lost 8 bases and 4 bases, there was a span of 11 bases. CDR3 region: CASRQLSTEAFF. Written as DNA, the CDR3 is TGTGCCAGCCGACAGTTGAGCACTGAAGCTTTCTTT. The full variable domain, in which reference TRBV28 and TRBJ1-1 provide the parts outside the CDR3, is DVKVTQSSRYLVKRTGEKVFLECVQDMDHENMFWYRQDPGLGLRLIYFSYDVKMKEKGDIPEGYSVSREKKERFSLILESASTNQTSMYLCASRQLSTEAFFGQGTRLTVV.

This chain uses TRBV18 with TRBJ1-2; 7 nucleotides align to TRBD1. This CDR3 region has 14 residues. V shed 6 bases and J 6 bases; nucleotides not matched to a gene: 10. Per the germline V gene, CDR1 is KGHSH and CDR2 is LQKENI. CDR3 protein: CASSHRQGVDGYTF. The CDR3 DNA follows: TGTGCCAGCTCTCACCGACAGGGAGTAGATGGCTACACCTTC.

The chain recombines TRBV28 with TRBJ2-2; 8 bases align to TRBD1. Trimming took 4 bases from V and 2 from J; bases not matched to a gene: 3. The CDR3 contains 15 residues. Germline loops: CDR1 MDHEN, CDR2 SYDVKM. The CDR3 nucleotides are TGTGCCAGCAGTTCCAGGGGGCTCAACACCGGGGAGCTGTTTTTT. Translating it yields CASSSRGLNTGELFF.

This CDR3 is CASSPGEAKNIQYF. CDR3 nucleotides: TGTGCCAGCAGCCCGGGGGAGGCCAAAAACATTCAGTACTTC. The chain is built from TRBV7-2 and TRBJ2-4, with a weak D call TRBD2 (6 bases). V shed 5 bases and J shed 1 base, with 9 bases lying between them. The CDR3 spans 14 residues. Germline values: CDR1 SGHTA, CDR2 FQGNSA. Looking up the rest from reference TRBV7-2 and TRBJ2-4 gives the full variable domain: GAGVSQSPSNKVTEKGKDVELRCDPISGHTALYWYRQSLGQGLEFLIYFQGNSAPDKSGLPSDRFSAERTGGSVSTLTIQRTQQEDSAVYLCASSPGEAKNIQYFGAGTRLSVL.

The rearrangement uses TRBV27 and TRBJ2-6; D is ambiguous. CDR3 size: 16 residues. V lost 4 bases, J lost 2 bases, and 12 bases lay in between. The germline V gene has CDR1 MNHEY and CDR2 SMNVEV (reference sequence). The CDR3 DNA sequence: TGTGCCAGCAGTTCCCTTTTGGTTACTGGGGCCAACGTCCTGACTTTC. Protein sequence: CASSSLLVTGANVLTF.

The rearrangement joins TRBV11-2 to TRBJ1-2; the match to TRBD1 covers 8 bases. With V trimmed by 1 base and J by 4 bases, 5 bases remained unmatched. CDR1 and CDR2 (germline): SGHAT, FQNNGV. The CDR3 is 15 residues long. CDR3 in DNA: TGTGCCAGCAGCTTAGGACAGGGGCCGACCTATGGCTACACCTTC. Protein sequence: CASSLGQGPTYGYTF.

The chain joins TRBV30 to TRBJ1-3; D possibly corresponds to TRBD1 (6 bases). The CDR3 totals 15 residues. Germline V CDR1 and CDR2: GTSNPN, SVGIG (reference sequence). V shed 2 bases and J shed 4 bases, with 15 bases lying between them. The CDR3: CAWSRGGSGGNTIYF. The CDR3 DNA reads TGTGCCTGGAGTCGGGGGGGCTCAGGAGGAAACACCATATATTTT.

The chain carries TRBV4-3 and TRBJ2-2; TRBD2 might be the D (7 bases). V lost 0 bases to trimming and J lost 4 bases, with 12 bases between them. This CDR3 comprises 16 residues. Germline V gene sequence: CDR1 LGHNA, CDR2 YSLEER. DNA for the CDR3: TGCGCCAGCAGCCAAGACAGGGGAGGGAGCACCGGGGAGCTGTTTTTT. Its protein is CASSQDRGGSTGELFF.

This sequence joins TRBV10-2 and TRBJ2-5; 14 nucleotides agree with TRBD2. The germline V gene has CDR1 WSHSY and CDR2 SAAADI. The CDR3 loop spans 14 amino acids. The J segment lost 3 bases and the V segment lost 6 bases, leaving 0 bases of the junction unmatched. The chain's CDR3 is CASRGLAGEETQYF. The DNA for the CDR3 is TGCGCCAGCAGGGGACTAGCGGGGGAAGAGACCCAGTACTTC.

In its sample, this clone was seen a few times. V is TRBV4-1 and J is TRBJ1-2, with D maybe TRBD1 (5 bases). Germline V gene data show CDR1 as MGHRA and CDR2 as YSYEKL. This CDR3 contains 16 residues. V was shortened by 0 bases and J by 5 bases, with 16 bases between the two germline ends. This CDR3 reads CASSQDPGRLLYGYTF. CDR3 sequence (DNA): TGCGCCAGCAGCCAAGATCCGGGGCGATTACTTTATGGCTACACCTTC.

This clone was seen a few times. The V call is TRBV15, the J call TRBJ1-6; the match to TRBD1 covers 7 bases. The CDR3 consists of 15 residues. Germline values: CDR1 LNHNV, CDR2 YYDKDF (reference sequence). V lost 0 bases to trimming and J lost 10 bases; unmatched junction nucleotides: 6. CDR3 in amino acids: CATSREQGLRSPLHF. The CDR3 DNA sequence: TGTGCCACCAGCAGAGAACAGGGGCTGCGGTCACCCCTCCACTTT.

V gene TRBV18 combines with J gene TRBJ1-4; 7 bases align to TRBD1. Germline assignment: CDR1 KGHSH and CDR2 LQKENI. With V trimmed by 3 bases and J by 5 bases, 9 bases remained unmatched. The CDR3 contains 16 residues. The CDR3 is CASSPVRTGPNEKLFF. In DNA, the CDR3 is TGTGCCAGCTCACCCGTCCGGACAGGCCCGAATGAAAAACTGTTTTTT.

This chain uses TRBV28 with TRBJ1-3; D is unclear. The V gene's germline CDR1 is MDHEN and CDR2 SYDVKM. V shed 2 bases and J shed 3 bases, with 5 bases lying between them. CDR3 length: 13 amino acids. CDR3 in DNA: TGTGCCAGCAGTTTACAGGTTGGAAACACCATATATTTT. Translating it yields CASSLQVGNTIYF. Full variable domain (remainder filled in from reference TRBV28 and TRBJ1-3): DVKVTQSSRYLVKRTGEKVFLECVQDMDHENMFWYRQDPGLGLRLIYFSYDVKMKEKGDIPEGYSVSREKKERFSLILESASTNQTSMYLCASSLQVGNTIYFGEGSWLTVV.

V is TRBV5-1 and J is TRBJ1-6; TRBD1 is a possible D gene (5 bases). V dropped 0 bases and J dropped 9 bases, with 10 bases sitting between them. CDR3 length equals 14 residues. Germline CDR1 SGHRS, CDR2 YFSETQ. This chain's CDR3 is CASSLGQLSSPLHF. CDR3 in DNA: TGCGCCAGCAGCTTGGGACAGCTCTCTTCACCCCTCCACTTT.